Listed below are T cell receptor beta chains from one sample, sequenced in a study of blood T cell repertoires in COVID-19. Profiled with immunoSEQ multiplex PCR; TCRdb holds only in-frame clones, not every one. The sample has about 250,000 clones; more than 65% are singletons. The sequencing input was PBMCs or T cells enriched from blood (not recorded which). These receptors all stem from a man aged 50 or older who had recovered from COVID-19. CDR3s include the opening cysteine and the closing phenylalanine or tryptophan. Fields, in order: CDR3 protein, CDR3 DNA, V gene, clone size, D gene, J gene. The D gene is left open where the match is weak. Clone sizes are given selectively: once, few, many, or a class where the clone is expanded.

CDR3: CASSWTPDTLLGNYGYTF; DNA: TGTGCCAGCAGCTGGACCCCGGACACACTACTTGGGAACTATGGCTACACCTTC; V: TRBV5-6; size: .; D: .; J: TRBJ1-2
CDR3: CASSLTGETQYF; DNA: TGTGCCAGCAGTTTAACCGGAGAGACCCAGTACTTC; V: TRBV12-3/TRBV12-4; size: .; D: .; J: TRBJ2-5
CDR3: CASSWGQEGLLFF; DNA: TGTGCCAGCAGTTGGGGACAGGAGGGGCTACTGTTTTTT; V: TRBV27; size: .; D: TRBD1; J: TRBJ1-4
CDR3: CATSDTGTGGYGYTF; DNA: TGTGCCACCAGTGATACCGGGACAGGGGGCTATGGCTACACCTTC; V: TRBV24-1; size: .; D: TRBD1; J: TRBJ1-2
CDR3: CASSPPSILAGGPSYNEQFF; DNA: TGCGCCAGCAGCCCCCCATCGATACTAGCGGGGGGCCCCTCCTACAATGAGCAGTTCTTC; V: TRBV4-1; size: .; D: TRBD2; J: TRBJ2-1
CDR3: CASSSLGGVYNEQFF; DNA: TGTGCCAGCAGCTCCCTAGGTGGAGTTTACAATGAGCAGTTCTTC; V: TRBV5-6; size: .; D: .; J: TRBJ2-1
CDR3: CASSLAGTATDTQYF; DNA: TGTGCCAGCAGCTTGGCGGGGACAGCGACAGATACGCAGTATTTT; V: TRBV5-4; size: .; D: TRBD1; J: TRBJ2-3
CDR3: CASSPATGTGTYEQYF; DNA: TGCGCCAGCAGCCCGGCCACCGGGACAGGGACCTACGAGCAGTACTTC; V: TRBV5-1; size: .; D: TRBD1; J: TRBJ2-7
CDR3: CASSFVRSAGSTDTQYF; DNA: TGTGCCAGCAGTTTTGTGCGATCGGCGGGTAGCACAGATACGCAGTATTTT; V: TRBV28; size: .; D: .; J: TRBJ2-3
CDR3: CAISESSGVTGELFF; DNA: TGTGCCATCAGTGAGTCTAGCGGGGTCACCGGGGAGCTGTTTTTT; V: TRBV10-3; size: few; D: TRBD2; J: TRBJ2-2
CDR3: CASSVAKDIGTDTQYF; DNA: TGTGCCAGCAGCGTAGCTAAGGACATCGGCACAGATACGCAGTATTTT; V: TRBV9; size: .; D: .; J: TRBJ2-3
CDR3: CASSLGGEYPYNSPLHF; DNA: TGTGCCAGCAGCTTAGGGGGAGAGTATCCCTATAATTCACCCCTCCACTTT; V: TRBV5-5; size: .; D: .; J: TRBJ1-6
CDR3: CASSLERDFSTDTQYF; DNA: TGTGCCAGCAGCTTAGAAAGGGACTTTAGCACAGATACGCAGTATTTT; V: TRBV13; size: .; D: .; J: TRBJ2-3
CDR3: CASSPPTGVTGELFF; DNA: TGTGCCAGCTCACCACCGACAGGGGTTACCGGGGAGCTGTTTTTT; V: TRBV18; size: .; D: TRBD1; J: TRBJ2-2
CDR3: CAISDIGLAGYTDTQYF; DNA: TGTGCCATCAGTGATATCGGACTAGCGGGATACACAGATACGCAGTATTTT; V: TRBV10-3; size: .; D: TRBD2; J: TRBJ2-3
CDR3: CASSSYWDRDHGYTF; DNA: TGTGCCAGCAGTTCTTATTGGGACAGGGACCATGGCTACACCTTC; V: TRBV28; size: once; D: TRBD1; J: TRBJ1-2
CDR3: CATSDAVVGYTF; DNA: TGTGCCACCAGTGATGCGGTGGTGGGCTACACCTTC; V: TRBV24-1; size: .; D: .; J: TRBJ1-2
CDR3: CASSPGTGYYGYTF; DNA: TGTGCCAGCTCACCCGGGACAGGGTACTATGGCTACACCTTC; V: TRBV18; size: .; D: TRBD1; J: TRBJ1-2
CDR3: CASRGLAGVHYEQYF; DNA: TGTGCCAGCAGGGGACTAGCGGGGGTCCACTACGAGCAGTACTTC; V: TRBV2; size: .; D: TRBD2; J: TRBJ2-7
CDR3: CASSLSFMGLGNYEQYF; DNA: TGTGCCAGCAGTTTAAGCTTCATGGGACTAGGGAACTACGAGCAGTACTTC; V: TRBV27; size: once; D: TRBD2; J: TRBJ2-7